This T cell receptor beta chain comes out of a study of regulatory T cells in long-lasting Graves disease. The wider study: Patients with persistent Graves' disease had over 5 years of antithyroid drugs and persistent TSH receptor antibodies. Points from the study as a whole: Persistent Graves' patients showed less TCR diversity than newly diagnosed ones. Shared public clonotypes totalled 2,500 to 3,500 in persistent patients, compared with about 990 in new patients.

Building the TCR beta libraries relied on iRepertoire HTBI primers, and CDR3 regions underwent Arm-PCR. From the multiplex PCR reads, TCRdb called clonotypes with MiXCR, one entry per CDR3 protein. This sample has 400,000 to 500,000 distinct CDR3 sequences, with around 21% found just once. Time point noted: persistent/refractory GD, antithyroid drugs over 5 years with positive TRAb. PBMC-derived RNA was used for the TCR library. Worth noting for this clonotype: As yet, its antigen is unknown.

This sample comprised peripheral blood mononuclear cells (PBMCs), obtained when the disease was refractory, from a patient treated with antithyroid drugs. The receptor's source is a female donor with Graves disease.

The CDR3 region has the DNA TGTGCCAGCAGCGCGGGACTAGCGGGTGTCACAGATACGCAGTATTTT. It yields the protein CASSAGLAGVTDTQYF. This chain links TRBV7-8 with TRBJ2-3; 12 positions match TRBD2. The germline V gene has CDR1 SGHVS and CDR2 FQNEAQ. With 5 bases clipped from V and 2 bases from J, the junction kept 5 bases outside the gene matches. This CDR3 comprises 16 residues.